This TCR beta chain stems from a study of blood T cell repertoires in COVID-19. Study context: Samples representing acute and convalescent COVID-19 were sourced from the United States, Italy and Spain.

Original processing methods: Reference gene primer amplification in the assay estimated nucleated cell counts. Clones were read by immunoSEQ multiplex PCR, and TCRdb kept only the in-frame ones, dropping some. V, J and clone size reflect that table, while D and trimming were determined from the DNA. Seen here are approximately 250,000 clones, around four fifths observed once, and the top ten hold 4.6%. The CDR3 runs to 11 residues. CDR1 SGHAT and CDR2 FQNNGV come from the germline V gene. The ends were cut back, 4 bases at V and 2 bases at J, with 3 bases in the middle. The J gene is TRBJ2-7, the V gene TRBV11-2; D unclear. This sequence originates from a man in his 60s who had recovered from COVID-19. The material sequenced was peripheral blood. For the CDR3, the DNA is TGTGCCAGCAGCTCCGCCTACGAGCAGTACTTC. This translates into CASSSAYEQYF.